This is a list of T cell receptor beta chains from one sample in a study of blood T cell repertoires in COVID-19. Assay: immunoSEQ multiplex PCR; the TCRdb copy retains only in-frame clones and omits some. The sample lists some 200,000 clones, 86% occurring once. Sample: peripheral blood. The receptors derive from a man at least 80 years old with acute or convalescent COVID-19. Both conserved end residues are part of each CDR3. The D gene is left open where the match is weak. Expanded clones are given a class, and other clones once, few, many or no size at all.

.	TRBV5-1	TRBJ2-2	TRBD2	CASSSGLAGVGELFF	TGCGCCAGCAGCTCGGGACTAGCGGGAGTCGGGGAGCTGTTTTTT
.	TRBV28	TRBJ1-3	.	CASSRPGSGNTIYF	TGTGCCAGCAGTCGACCAGGGTCTGGAAACACCATATATTTT
.	TRBV7-9	TRBJ2-1	.	CASSSLSGGPYNEQFF	TGTGCCAGCAGCTCACTTAGCGGAGGGCCTTACAATGAGCAGTTCTTC
.	TRBV28	TRBJ1-4	TRBD1	CASGTGGAGNEKLFF	TGTGCCAGCGGGACAGGGGGCGCGGGGAATGAAAAACTGTTTTTT
.	TRBV20-1	TRBJ1-1	.	CSAEDTEAFF	TGCAGTGCTGAGGACACTGAAGCTTTCTTT
.	TRBV5-6	TRBJ2-7	TRBD2	CASSSYSLAGGYEQYF	TGTGCCAGCAGCTCCTACTCACTAGCGGGAGGCTACGAGCAGTACTTC
.	TRBV7-6	TRBJ1-4	TRBD1	CASTLFTGDEKLFF	TGTGCCAGCACCTTATTTACAGGGGACGAAAAACTGTTTTTT
.	TRBV29-1	TRBJ1-1	TRBD1	CSAEQGATTEAFF	TGCAGCGCCGAACAGGGGGCGACCACTGAAGCTTTCTTT
.	TRBV18	TRBJ1-2	.	CASSPRRDSGYTF	TGTGCCAGCTCACCGCGCAGGGACTCTGGCTACACCTTC
.	TRBV7-2	TRBJ1-2	TRBD1	CASSLSAGGLYGYTF	TGTGCCAGCAGCTTATCGGCAGGGGGCCTTTATGGCTACACCTTC
.	TRBV5-1	TRBJ1-3	.	CASSLSGGSAGNTIYF	TGCGCCAGCAGCTTGTCGGGGGGGTCTGCTGGAAACACCATATATTTT
.	TRBV7-3	TRBJ1-6	TRBD1	CASSLTGTSNSPLHF	TGTGCCAGCAGCTTGACAGGGACATCGAATTCACCCCTCCACTTT
few	TRBV30	TRBJ1-1	.	CAWGEPNTEAFF	TGTGCCTGGGGAGAGCCGAACACTGAAGCTTTCTTT
.	TRBV9	TRBJ2-7	TRBD1	CASSAGTGPTYEQYF	TGTGCCAGCAGCGCGGGGACAGGACCAACCTACGAGCAGTACTTC
.	TRBV19	TRBJ1-4	.	CRNRRRVEKLFF	TGCCGGAACAGGCGGAGGGTTGAAAAACTGTTTTTT
.	TRBV7-2	TRBJ2-3	.	CASSTTSSTQYF	TGTGCCAGCAGCACCACTAGCAGTACGCAGTATTTT
.	TRBV5-1	TRBJ1-1	.	CASSLAAGPINTEAFF	TGCGCCAGCAGCTTGGCGGCGGGGCCGATTAACACTGAAGCTTTCTTT
.	TRBV28	TRBJ1-5	TRBD1	CASLQGKYQPQHF	TGTGCCAGTCTACAGGGGAAGTATCAGCCCCAGCATTTT
.	TRBV7-8	TRBJ1-1	TRBD1	CASSPRQGPGTEAFF	TGTGCCAGCAGCCCCCGACAGGGCCCGGGGACTGAAGCTTTCTTT
.	TRBV10-2	TRBJ1-2	.	CASSDFRGVDYGYTF	TGCGCCAGCAGTGACTTCAGGGGAGTAGACTATGGCTACACCTTC
few	TRBV25-1	TRBJ1-6	TRBD1	CASIIRDRDYNSPLHF	TGTGCCAGCATCATCCGGGACAGGGATTATAATTCACCCCTCCACTTT
.	TRBV3-1/TRBV3-2	TRBJ1-2	TRBD1	CASSRSRGQGYGYTF	TGTGCCAGCAGCCGATCCAGGGGGCAGGGCTATGGCTACACCTTC
.	TRBV7-2	TRBJ1-6	TRBD1	CASSVYRGHSPLHF	TGTGCCAGCAGCGTGTACAGGGGGCATTCACCCCTCCACTTT
.	TRBV9	TRBJ1-6	TRBD1	CASSGRQGSNSPLHF	TGTGCCAGCAGCGGACGACAGGGGAGTAATTCACCCCTCCACTTT
few	TRBV7-2	TRBJ1-4	.	CASRREVGEKLFF	TGTGCCAGCAGAAGGGAGGTCGGCGAAAAACTGTTTTTT
.	TRBV6-2/TRBV6-3	TRBJ1-1	.	CASSLQGMGTEAFF	TGTGCCAGCAGTTTACAGGGTATGGGCACTGAAGCTTTCTTT
.	TRBV19	TRBJ2-1	.	CASRMSVGGSYNEQFF	TGTGCCAGTAGAATGTCTGTGGGAGGCTCCTACAATGAGCAGTTCTTC
.	TRBV30	TRBJ2-1	TRBD2	CAWSGGSGRFNEQFF	TGTGCCTGGAGTGGTGGAAGCGGGAGGTTTAATGAGCAGTTCTTC
.	TRBV7-2	TRBJ1-4	TRBD1	CASSPQGEPKKLFF	TGTGCCAGCAGCCCGCAGGGGGAGCCGAAAAAACTGTTTTTT
.	TRBV2	TRBJ2-4	TRBD1	CASSERDRVDIQYF	TGTGCCAGCAGTGAGCGGGACAGGGTGGACATTCAGTACTTC
.	TRBV5-5	TRBJ2-3	TRBD2	CASSVLGSGDIWGTQYF	TGTGCCAGCAGCGTCCTAGGTAGCGGGGATATATGGGGTACGCAGTATTTT
.	TRBV7-9	TRBJ1-1	TRBD1	CASSSAPGTGHTEAFF	TGTGCCAGCAGCTCCGCCCCCGGGACAGGGCACACTGAAGCTTTCTTT
.	TRBV5-4	TRBJ2-3	TRBD2	CASSFTSGRDTQYF	TGTGCCAGCAGCTTCACTAGCGGGCGGGATACGCAGTATTTT
once	TRBV6-5	TRBJ2-3	TRBD1	CASSYLHRGEDTQYF	TGTGCCAGCAGTTATCTTCACAGGGGAGAAGATACGCAGTATTTT
.	TRBV10-3	TRBJ2-1	TRBD1	CATGGQGLNEQFF	TGTGCCACGGGGGGACAGGGTCTCAATGAGCAGTTCTTC
.	TRBV18	TRBJ2-7	TRBD2	CASSHTGSPGLAPYEQYF	TGTGCCAGCTCACATACAGGTTCTCCGGGACTAGCTCCCTACGAGCAGTACTTC
once	TRBV29-1	TRBJ1-2	.	CSVEDLGQDYGYTF	TGCAGCGTTGAAGATCTGGGACAAGACTATGGCTACACCTTC
.	TRBV28	TRBJ1-2	TRBD1	CASSLGTGGGYTF	TGTGCCAGCAGTTTAGGCACAGGGGGCGGCTACACCTTC